These T cell receptor beta chains were read from a single sample in a study of blood T cells in healthy people across ages. Using its own MiXCR run on the 5' RACE reads, TCRdb lists one record per CDR3 protein. The sample records about 1.5 million distinct CDR3 sequences, less than 45% being singletons. Sequencing was done on a sample of blood. The receptors derive from a woman younger than 30 in good health. CDR3s include the opening cysteine and the closing phenylalanine or tryptophan. A D gene is named only where the DNA matches it firmly.

CDR3 protein: CSVEVLLAGVNEQYF; J gene: TRBJ2-5; V gene: TRBV29-1; D gene: TRBD2
CDR3 protein: CASRTAGGLTYF; J gene: TRBJ2-3; V gene: TRBV10-3; D gene: -
CDR3 protein: CASSLAASRQNEQFF; J gene: TRBJ2-1; V gene: TRBV7-6; D gene: -
CDR3 protein: CASSLRGITFNNEQYF; J gene: TRBJ2-4; V gene: TRBV28; D gene: -
CDR3 protein: CASSLADRRPYEQYF; J gene: TRBJ2-7; V gene: TRBV7-9; D gene: -
CDR3 protein: CASSQDWSYNEQFF; J gene: TRBJ2-1; V gene: TRBV14; D gene: -
CDR3 protein: CASSYSPHGYTF; J gene: TRBJ1-2; V gene: TRBV6-2/TRBV6-3; D gene: -
CDR3 protein: CASSQELSGRAFPSDTQYF; J gene: TRBJ2-3; V gene: TRBV4-3; D gene: TRBD2
CDR3 protein: CASRAYLNQPQHF; J gene: TRBJ1-5; V gene: TRBV6-5; D gene: -
CDR3 protein: CASSSRLPDTQYF; J gene: TRBJ2-3; V gene: TRBV7-7; D gene: -
CDR3 protein: CASSQGMDHNQPQHF; J gene: TRBJ1-5; V gene: TRBV4-2; D gene: -
CDR3 protein: CSVRGTGKSYGYTF; J gene: TRBJ1-2; V gene: TRBV29-1; D gene: TRBD1
CDR3 protein: CASSLEGRLTYEQFF; J gene: TRBJ2-1; V gene: TRBV27; D gene: -
CDR3 protein: CASSADAYTF; J gene: TRBJ1-2; V gene: TRBV7-2; D gene: -
CDR3 protein: CATGVSVYEQYF; J gene: TRBJ2-7; V gene: TRBV15; D gene: -
CDR3 protein: CASSRKEGQLYNEQFF; J gene: TRBJ2-1; V gene: TRBV3-1; D gene: TRBD1
CDR3 protein: CASSPLTGTGQFF; J gene: TRBJ2-1; V gene: TRBV7-2; D gene: TRBD1
CDR3 protein: CASQTTYGEGYTF; J gene: TRBJ1-2; V gene: TRBV27; D gene: -
CDR3 protein: CARSQTATYNSPLHF; J gene: TRBJ1-6; V gene: TRBV4-1; D gene: -
CDR3 protein: CASSLKRTSTYEQYF; J gene: TRBJ2-7; V gene: TRBV12-3/TRBV12-4; D gene: -
CDR3 protein: CASGEKYEQYF; J gene: -; V gene: TRBV11-3; D gene: -
CDR3 protein: CASSQVLAGDYNEQFF; J gene: TRBJ2-1; V gene: TRBV4-1; D gene: TRBD2
CDR3 protein: CASSLMSAGGTHQPQHF; J gene: TRBJ1-5; V gene: TRBV28; D gene: -
CDR3 protein: CASSPRQNSYRAFF; J gene: TRBJ1-1; V gene: TRBV13; D gene: -
CDR3 protein: CASSFGNYGYTF; J gene: TRBJ1-2; V gene: TRBV12-3/TRBV12-4; D gene: -
CDR3 protein: CASILLAVTDTQYF; J gene: TRBJ2-3; V gene: TRBV12-3/TRBV12-4; D gene: TRBD2
CDR3 protein: CASSQDTYQETQYF; J gene: TRBJ2-5; V gene: TRBV4-3; D gene: -
CDR3 protein: CASSLERTGYGYTF; J gene: TRBJ1-2; V gene: TRBV7-2; D gene: -
CDR3 protein: CSAVWGSTYNEQFF; J gene: TRBJ2-1; V gene: TRBV20-1; D gene: -
CDR3 protein: CAWARQGLIQETQYF; J gene: TRBJ2-5; V gene: TRBV30; D gene: TRBD1
CDR3 protein: CASSLLQGACTF; J gene: TRBJ1-2; V gene: TRBV7-9; D gene: TRBD1
CDR3 protein: CSVEDPPGPEAFF; J gene: TRBJ1-1; V gene: TRBV29-1; D gene: -
CDR3 protein: CSARTTTGGFYNEQYF; J gene: -; V gene: TRBV20-1; D gene: TRBD1
CDR3 protein: CSVLWGTGELFF; J gene: TRBJ2-2; V gene: TRBV29-1; D gene: -
CDR3 protein: CSALPPLSPGYTF; J gene: TRBJ1-2; V gene: TRBV20-1; D gene: -
CDR3 protein: CASGGFGANVLTF; J gene: TRBJ2-6; V gene: TRBV2; D gene: -
CDR3 protein: CASSQDGIAGLKDTQYF; J gene: TRBJ2-3; V gene: TRBV4-1; D gene: TRBD2
CDR3 protein: CAIGIAGTGAGEQYF; J gene: TRBJ2-5; V gene: TRBV10-3; D gene: TRBD1
CDR3 protein: CASSPQMGTGSNEQFF; J gene: TRBJ2-1; V gene: TRBV3-1; D gene: TRBD1
CDR3 protein: CASSQAGTGDNEQFF; J gene: TRBJ2-1; V gene: TRBV4-3; D gene: TRBD1
CDR3 protein: CASRGDTGRTEAFF; J gene: TRBJ1-1; V gene: TRBV6-2/TRBV6-3; D gene: -
CDR3 protein: CASSSRQGILETQYF; J gene: -; V gene: TRBV6-2/TRBV6-3; D gene: TRBD1
CDR3 protein: CASSWGRTGQFF; J gene: TRBJ2-1; V gene: TRBV6-2/TRBV6-3; D gene: -
CDR3 protein: CASSLLLKEPTVGYGYTF; J gene: TRBJ1-2; V gene: TRBV12-3/TRBV12-4; D gene: -
CDR3 protein: CAISESTVAGTVYNEQFF; J gene: TRBJ2-1; V gene: TRBV10-3; D gene: -
CDR3 protein: CASSVLARNEQFF; J gene: TRBJ2-1; V gene: TRBV7-9; D gene: -
CDR3 protein: CASSLPIAGKDSEQYF; J gene: TRBJ2-7; V gene: TRBV6-6; D gene: TRBD2
CDR3 protein: CASSKGPLGPGTQYF; J gene: TRBJ2-7; V gene: TRBV4-1; D gene: -
CDR3 protein: CASSFSTGMTYEQYF; J gene: TRBJ2-7; V gene: TRBV7-9; D gene: -
CDR3 protein: CSVQRAPGGESTDTQYF; J gene: TRBJ2-3; V gene: TRBV29-1; D gene: -
CDR3 protein: CASSHSGPYNEQFF; J gene: TRBJ2-1; V gene: TRBV7-9; D gene: -
CDR3 protein: CASSSGQLNQPQHF; J gene: TRBJ1-5; V gene: TRBV13; D gene: -
CDR3 protein: CASRQGQGHEKLFF; J gene: TRBJ1-4; V gene: TRBV5-6; D gene: TRBD1
CDR3 protein: CASRAGTADNEQFF; J gene: TRBJ2-1; V gene: TRBV6-2/TRBV6-3; D gene: TRBD1
CDR3 protein: CASSPGTQPQHF; J gene: TRBJ1-5; V gene: TRBV18; D gene: -
CDR3 protein: CASSLDASGRWFF; J gene: TRBJ2-1; V gene: TRBV7-2; D gene: TRBD2
CDR3 protein: CASSSIMVASESYEQYF; J gene: TRBJ2-7; V gene: TRBV27; D gene: -
CDR3 protein: CATSRGGQGNVKNIQYF; J gene: -; V gene: TRBV15; D gene: TRBD1
CDR3 protein: CASSHKVRAHYEQYF; J gene: -; V gene: TRBV4-1; D gene: -
CDR3 protein: CASRGGSKETQYF; J gene: TRBJ2-5; V gene: TRBV5-6; D gene: -